This T cell receptor beta chain was sequenced in a study of T cell changes during pregnancy in multiple sclerosis. This CDR3 is 12 amino acids long. Trimming stripped 0 bases from V and 7 bases from J, with 8 bases between. Germline CDR1 is SGHDT and CDR2 is YYEEEE. Generated by immunoSEQ multiplex PCR, the TCRdb table keeps only in-frame clones and is missing some. The sample lists 40,000 to 55,000 clones; about 90% were seen once. The clonotype originates from a female donor in good health, enrolled as a control in a pregnancy study. The sample here was CD4+ T cells from peripheral blood mononuclear cells, taken after pregnancy. This rearrangement joins TRBV5-6 to TRBJ2-7; no clear D gene. The DNA for the CDR3 is TGTGCCAGCAGCTTGGTAGCTCGGGAGCAGTACTTC. As protein: CASSLVAREQYF. Full variable domain (missing parts from reference TRBV5-6 and TRBJ2-7): DAGVTQSPTHLIKTRGQQVTLRCSPKSGHDTVSWYQQALGQGPQFIFQYYEEEERQRGNFPDRFSGHQFPNYSSELNVNALLLGDSALYLCASSLVAREQYFGPGTRLTVT.